This is a list of T cell receptor beta chains from one sample in a study of shared clonotypes between healthy human individuals. Some clones are missing from TCRdb's copy, which holds only in-frame ones; the method was immunoSEQ multiplex PCR. The sample has approximately 940,000 clones, over 75% seen once. Specimen: memory CD4+ T cells sorted from blood. These receptors were collected from a man aged 18 to 29 in good health. The CDR3 runs from the conserved cysteine through the conserved F or W. The order of the fields is CDR3 protein, J gene, V gene, clone size, CDR3 length. Clone size is given for some rows only: seen once, a few or many times, or a class if the clone is expanded.

CASSRFSSDTQYF | TRBJ2-3 | TRBV10-2 | . | 13
CASSGMRNQPQHF | TRBJ1-5 | TRBV27 | few | 13
CASSGSALEKTQYF | TRBJ2-3 | TRBV6-1 | . | 14
CASSSDRDKNIQYF | TRBJ2-4 | TRBV18 | . | 14
CASSLTGTMGHEQYF | TRBJ2-7 | TRBV5-6 | . | 15
CASSPGTSGGELFF | TRBJ2-2 | TRBV18 | . | 14
CASSQRESYGYTF | TRBJ1-2 | TRBV5-1 | . | 13
CASSGRGSGSGNEQFF | TRBJ2-1 | TRBV25-1 | once | 16
CASSSYTGGYTF | TRBJ1-2 | TRBV6-5 | few | 12
CASSFLSSQETQYF | TRBJ2-5 | TRBV7-2 | . | 14
CASSWGGWSSGSTDTQYF | TRBJ2-3 | TRBV5-1 | once | 18
CASRGTGRAEAFF | TRBJ1-1 | TRBV5-6 | few | 13
CASNALAGANTGELFF | TRBJ2-2 | TRBV9 | . | 16
CASQGGPNTGELFF | TRBJ2-2 | TRBV7-2 | once | 14
CASSLKWTYTDTQYF | TRBJ2-3 | TRBV7-2 | . | 15
CASSFQGHTGELFF | TRBJ2-2 | TRBV27 | once | 14
CASSLQIGGGPGEQFF | TRBJ2-1 | TRBV7-2 | once | 16